This T cell receptor (beta chain) was identified during a study of T-cell reconstitution after alpha-beta-depleted transplantation in children. This clonotype has just a few counts. Unique molecular identifiers were incorporated into the prepared TCRbeta library. TCRdb reanalysed the PCR reads using MiXCR and keeps one entry per CDR3 protein. Among about 340,000 distinct CDR3 sequences listed, about 14% were seen once. CDR1 is SGHRS and CDR2 is YFSETQ in the germline V gene. The CDR3 loop spans 13 amino acids. V lost 0 bases to trimming and J lost 6 bases, with 7 bases between them. The receptor was isolated from a human donor who donated a stem cell graft to a child with Fanconi anemia. This chain uses TRBV5-1 with TRBJ1-5; no clear D gene. This specimen consisted of PBMCs, obtained from the stem cell graft. CDR3 nucleotides: TGCGCCAGCAGCTTGGATGGAGGTCAGCCCCAGCATTTT. Translation: CASSLDGGQPQHF.